This T cell receptor beta chain is drawn from a study of T cell responses to AZD1222 COVID-19 vaccine. Trimming shortened V by 3 bases and J by 0 bases, and 11 bases separated the two germline ends. The germline CDR1 and CDR2 sequences are ENHRY and SYGVKD. The CDR3 loop spans 15 amino acids. Turning to this clone: Its antigen is unidentified.

Produced via immunoSEQ multiplex PCR; TCRdb's table is partial and in-frame only. The repertoire has 150,000 to 200,000 clones, approximately 89% of them found once; the top ten carry roughly 1.7%. Study-level results: Variant regions that are unmutated are reportedly the target of nearly half of spike-specific TCRs.

This sequence joins TRBV10-3 and TRBJ1-2, with D tentatively TRBD1 (5 bases). The specimen comprised peripheral blood, sampled 28 days after the second AZD1222 dose. The sequence was obtained from an adult who received the AZD1222 COVID-19 vaccine. CDR3 coding DNA: TGTGCCATCAGTGACCCCAGGGTGACTAACTATGGCTACACCTTC. Translated, it gives CAISDPRVTNYGYTF.